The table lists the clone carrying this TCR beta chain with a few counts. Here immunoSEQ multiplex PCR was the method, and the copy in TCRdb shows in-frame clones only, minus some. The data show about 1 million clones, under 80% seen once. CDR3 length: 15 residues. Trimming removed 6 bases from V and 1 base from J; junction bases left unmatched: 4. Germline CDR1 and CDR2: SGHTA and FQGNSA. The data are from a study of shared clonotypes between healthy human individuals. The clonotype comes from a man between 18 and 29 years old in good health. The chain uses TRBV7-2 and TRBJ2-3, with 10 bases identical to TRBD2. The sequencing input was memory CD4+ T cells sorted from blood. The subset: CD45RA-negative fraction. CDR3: CASRAGTSGTDTQYF. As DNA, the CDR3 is TGTGCCAGCAGGGCCGGGACTAGCGGCACAGATACGCAGTATTTT.